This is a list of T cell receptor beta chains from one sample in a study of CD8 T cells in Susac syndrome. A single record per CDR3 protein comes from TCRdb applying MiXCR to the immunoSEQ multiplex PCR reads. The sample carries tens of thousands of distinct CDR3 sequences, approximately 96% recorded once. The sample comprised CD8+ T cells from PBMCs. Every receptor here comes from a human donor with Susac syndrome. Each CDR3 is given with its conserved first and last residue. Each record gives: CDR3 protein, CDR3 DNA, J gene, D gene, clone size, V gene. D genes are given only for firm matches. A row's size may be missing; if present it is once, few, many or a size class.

CDR3aa: CAWSTGPDIQYF
CDR3nt: TGTGCCTGGAGTACAGGGCCGGACATTCAGTACTTC
j_gene: TRBJ2-4
d_gene: NA
abundance: NA
v_gene: TRBV30

CDR3aa: CASSTHHGAGGYQETQYF
CDR3nt: TGTGCCAGCAGTACCCATCACGGAGCGGGGGGGTACCAAGAGACCCAGTACTTC
j_gene: TRBJ2-5
d_gene: TRBD2
abundance: NA
v_gene: TRBV25-1

CDR3aa: CSAGRGRRETQYF
CDR3nt: TGCAGTGCTGGTAGGGGGCGAAGGGAGACCCAGTACTTC
j_gene: TRBJ2-5
d_gene: TRBD1
abundance: NA
v_gene: TRBV20-1

CDR3aa: CASSLGGHEQFF
CDR3nt: TGTGCCAGCAGTTTAGGCGGGCATGAGCAGTTCTTC
j_gene: TRBJ2-1
d_gene: NA
abundance: NA
v_gene: TRBV12-3/TRBV12-4

CDR3aa: CASSRPDRENQPQHF
CDR3nt: TGCGCCAGCAGCCGACCGGACAGGGAGAATCAGCCCCAGCATTTT
j_gene: TRBJ1-5
d_gene: TRBD1
abundance: once
v_gene: TRBV4-1

CDR3aa: CASSGDSDEPQHF
CDR3nt: TGTGCCAGCAGCGGCGACAGCGACGAGCCCCAGCATTTT
j_gene: TRBJ1-5
d_gene: NA
abundance: NA
v_gene: TRBV5-6

CDR3aa: CAWMDNTEAFF
CDR3nt: TGTGCCTGGATGGACAACACTGAAGCTTTCTTT
j_gene: TRBJ1-1
d_gene: NA
abundance: NA
v_gene: TRBV30

CDR3aa: CASSLGSSTGANVLTF
CDR3nt: TGCGCCAGCAGCTTGGGGTCCAGTACTGGGGCCAACGTCCTGACTTTC
j_gene: TRBJ2-6
d_gene: NA
abundance: NA
v_gene: TRBV5-1

CDR3aa: CATSRARNRVLKETQYF
CDR3nt: TGTGCCACCAGCAGAGCGCGAAACAGGGTGCTTAAAGAGACCCAGTACTTC
j_gene: TRBJ2-5
d_gene: NA
abundance: NA
v_gene: TRBV15

CDR3aa: CASSVQGTSGVVEQFF
CDR3nt: TGTGCCAGCAGCGTTCAAGGGACTAGCGGGGTAGTTGAGCAGTTCTTC
j_gene: TRBJ2-1
d_gene: TRBD2
abundance: NA
v_gene: TRBV9

CDR3aa: CSASDRGLMPRGAYNSPLHF
CDR3nt: TGCAGTGCTAGTGACAGGGGGCTTATGCCCCGGGGGGCCTATAATTCACCCCTCCACTTT
j_gene: TRBJ1-6
d_gene: TRBD1
abundance: NA
v_gene: TRBV20-1

CDR3aa: CASGLISGSNQPQHF
CDR3nt: TGTGCTAGTGGCCTAATCTCAGGTAGCAATCAGCCCCAGCATTTT
j_gene: TRBJ1-5
d_gene: NA
abundance: NA
v_gene: TRBV12-5

CDR3aa: CASSLDRGDTEAFF
CDR3nt: TGTGCCAGCAGTCTTGACAGGGGGGACACTGAAGCTTTCTTT
j_gene: TRBJ1-1
d_gene: TRBD1
abundance: NA
v_gene: TRBV2

CDR3aa: CASSQGTSGGGDEQFF
CDR3nt: TGCGCCAGCAGCCAAGGAACTAGCGGGGGAGGGGATGAGCAGTTCTTC
j_gene: TRBJ2-1
d_gene: TRBD2
abundance: NA
v_gene: TRBV4-3

CDR3aa: CSATGTQPQHF
CDR3nt: TGCAGTGCTACAGGGACTCAGCCCCAGCATTTT
j_gene: TRBJ1-5
d_gene: NA
abundance: NA
v_gene: TRBV20-1

CDR3aa: CARVEGSRVRYTF
CDR3nt: TGTGCCAGAGTCGAGGGCAGTCGAGTACGCTACACCTTC
j_gene: TRBJ1-2
d_gene: NA
abundance: NA
v_gene: TRBV6-4

CDR3aa: CASTGRRANYGYTF
CDR3nt: TGTGCCAGCACGGGACGGAGAGCTAACTATGGCTACACCTTC
j_gene: TRBJ1-2
d_gene: NA
abundance: NA
v_gene: TRBV6-5

CDR3aa: CASSTPNYGYTF
CDR3nt: TGTGCCAGCAGCACACCTAACTATGGCTACACCTTC
j_gene: TRBJ1-2
d_gene: NA
abundance: NA
v_gene: TRBV9

CDR3aa: CASSPQGLAGANVLTF
CDR3nt: TGTGCCAGCAGTCCTCAGGGATTAGCTGGGGCCAACGTCCTGACTTTC
j_gene: TRBJ2-6
d_gene: NA
abundance: NA
v_gene: TRBV6-6

CDR3aa: CASSLSYNSQRSPLHF
CDR3nt: TGTGCCAGCAGCTTATCGTACAATTCGCAGCGGTCACCCCTCCACTTT
j_gene: TRBJ1-6
d_gene: NA
abundance: NA
v_gene: TRBV13

CDR3aa: CSARLGVSYEQYF
CDR3nt: TGCAGTGCTAGATTAGGGGTCTCCTACGAGCAGTACTTC
j_gene: TRBJ2-7
d_gene: NA
abundance: NA
v_gene: TRBV20-1

CDR3aa: CASSLRDRELDTQYF
CDR3nt: TGTGCCAGCAGCCTCCGGGACAGGGAGTTAGATACGCAGTATTTT
j_gene: TRBJ2-3
d_gene: TRBD1
abundance: NA
v_gene: TRBV13

CDR3aa: CASSYLGSPKEQYF
CDR3nt: TGTGCCAGCAGTTACCTGGGGTCCCCCAAGGAGCAGTACTTC
j_gene: TRBJ2-7
d_gene: NA
abundance: NA
v_gene: TRBV6-2/TRBV6-3

CDR3aa: CSASTTGLNEQYF
CDR3nt: TGCAGTGCTAGTACGACAGGGCTTAACGAGCAGTACTTC
j_gene: TRBJ2-7
d_gene: TRBD1
abundance: NA
v_gene: TRBV20-1

CDR3aa: CSASNGFRNNSPLHF
CDR3nt: TGCAGTGCTAGTAATGGGTTTAGAAATAATTCACCCCTCCACTTT
j_gene: TRBJ1-6
d_gene: NA
abundance: NA
v_gene: TRBV20-1

CDR3aa: CASSLSESGNEQFF
CDR3nt: TGTGCCAGCAGCTTATCCGAGTCGGGCAATGAGCAGTTCTTC
j_gene: TRBJ2-1
d_gene: NA
abundance: NA
v_gene: TRBV7-6

CDR3aa: CATSRAEYYGYTF
CDR3nt: TGTGCCACCTCTCGGGCAGAATACTATGGCTACACCTTC
j_gene: TRBJ1-2
d_gene: NA
abundance: NA
v_gene: TRBV5-6

CDR3aa: CASSQDSGLGIQYF
CDR3nt: TGCGCCAGCAGCCAAGATTCCGGGCTGGGCATTCAGTACTTC
j_gene: TRBJ2-4
d_gene: NA
abundance: NA
v_gene: TRBV4-1

CDR3aa: CASLYRDRDGYTF
CDR3nt: TGTGCCAGCTTATACCGGGACAGAGATGGCTACACCTTC
j_gene: TRBJ1-2
d_gene: TRBD1
abundance: NA
v_gene: TRBV5-6

CDR3aa: CASSQKGQADNSPLHF
CDR3nt: TGTGCCAGCAGCCAGAAGGGACAGGCGGATAATTCACCCCTCCACTTT
j_gene: TRBJ1-6
d_gene: TRBD1
abundance: NA
v_gene: TRBV3-1

CDR3aa: CASSYGGHYEQYF
CDR3nt: TGTGCCAGCAGTTACGGGGGACACTACGAGCAGTACTTC
j_gene: TRBJ2-7
d_gene: NA
abundance: NA
v_gene: TRBV6-2/TRBV6-3

CDR3aa: CSAGTGDLNQPQHF
CDR3nt: TGCAGTGCTGGGACAGGGGACCTCAATCAGCCCCAGCATTTT
j_gene: TRBJ1-5
d_gene: TRBD1
abundance: NA
v_gene: TRBV20-1

CDR3aa: CASTDRGTDTQYF
CDR3nt: TGTGCCAGCACGGACAGGGGTACAGATACGCAGTATTTT
j_gene: TRBJ2-3
d_gene: TRBD1
abundance: NA
v_gene: TRBV2

CDR3aa: CASLTGGDSPLHF
CDR3nt: TGTGCCAGCCTGACAGGGGGAGATTCACCCCTCCACTTT
j_gene: TRBJ1-6
d_gene: TRBD1
abundance: NA
v_gene: TRBV30